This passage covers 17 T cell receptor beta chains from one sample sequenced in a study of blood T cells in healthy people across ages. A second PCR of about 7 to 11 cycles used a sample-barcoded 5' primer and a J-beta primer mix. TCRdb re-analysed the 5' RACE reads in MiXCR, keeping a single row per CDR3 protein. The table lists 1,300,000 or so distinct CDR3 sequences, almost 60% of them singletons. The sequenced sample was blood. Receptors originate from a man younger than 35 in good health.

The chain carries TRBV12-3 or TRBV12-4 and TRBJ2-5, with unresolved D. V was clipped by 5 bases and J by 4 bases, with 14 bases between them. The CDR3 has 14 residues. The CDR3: CASSPHIRVETQYF. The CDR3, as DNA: TGTGCCAGCAGTCCACACATTAGGGTAGAGACCCAGTACTTC.

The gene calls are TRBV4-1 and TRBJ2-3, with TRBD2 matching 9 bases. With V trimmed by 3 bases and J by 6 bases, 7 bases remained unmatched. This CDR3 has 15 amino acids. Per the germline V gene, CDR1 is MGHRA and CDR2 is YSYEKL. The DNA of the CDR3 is TGCGCCAGCAGCCAGCCGACTAGCGGATATGATACGCAGTATTTT. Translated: CASSQPTSGYDTQYF.

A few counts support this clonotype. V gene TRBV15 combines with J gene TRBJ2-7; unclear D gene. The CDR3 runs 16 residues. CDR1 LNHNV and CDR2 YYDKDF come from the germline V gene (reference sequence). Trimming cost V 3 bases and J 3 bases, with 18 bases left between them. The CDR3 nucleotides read TGTGCCACCAGCAGCCCGACCCCTGAGCCGATCTACGAGCAGTACTTC. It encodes CATSSPTPEPIYEQYF. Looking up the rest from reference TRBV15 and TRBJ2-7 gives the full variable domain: DAMVIQNPRYQVTQFGKPVTLSCSQTLNHNVMYWYQQKSSQAPKLLFHYYDKDFNNEADTPDNFQSRRPNTSFCFLDIRSPGLGDTAMYLCATSSPTPEPIYEQYFGPGTRLTVT.

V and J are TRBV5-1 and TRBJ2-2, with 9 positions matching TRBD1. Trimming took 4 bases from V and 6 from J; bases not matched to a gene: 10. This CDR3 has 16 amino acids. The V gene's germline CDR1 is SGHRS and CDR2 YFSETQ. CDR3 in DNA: TGCGCCAGCAGCCCACAGGGGACAGGGTATCCCGGGGAGCTGTTTTTT. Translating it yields CASSPQGTGYPGELFF. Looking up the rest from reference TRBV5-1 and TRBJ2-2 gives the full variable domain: KAGVTQTPRYLIKTRGQQVTLSCSPISGHRSVSWYQQTPGQGLQFLFEYFSETQRNKGNFPGRFSGRQFSNSRSEMNVSTLELGDSALYLCASSPQGTGYPGELFFGEGSRLTVL.

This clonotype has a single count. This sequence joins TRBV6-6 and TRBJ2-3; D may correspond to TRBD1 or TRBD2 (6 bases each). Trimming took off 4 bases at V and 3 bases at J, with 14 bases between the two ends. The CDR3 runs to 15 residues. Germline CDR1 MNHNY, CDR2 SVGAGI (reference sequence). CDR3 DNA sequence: TGTGCCAGCAGTTTCCTGGGGGGCGAGACAGATACGCAGTATTTT. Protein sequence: CASSFLGGETDTQYF.

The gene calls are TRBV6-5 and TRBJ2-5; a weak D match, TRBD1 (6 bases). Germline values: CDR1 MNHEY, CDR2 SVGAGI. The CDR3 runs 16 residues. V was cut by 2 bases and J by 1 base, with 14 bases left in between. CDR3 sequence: CASSYLYDRFQETQYF. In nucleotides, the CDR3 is TGTGCCAGCAGTTACCTCTATGACAGGTTCCAAGAGACCCAGTACTTC.

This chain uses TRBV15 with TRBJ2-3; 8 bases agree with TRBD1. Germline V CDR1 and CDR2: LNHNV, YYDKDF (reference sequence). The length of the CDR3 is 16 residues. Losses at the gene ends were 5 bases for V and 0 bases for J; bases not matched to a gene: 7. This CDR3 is CATSRRTGTSTDTQYF. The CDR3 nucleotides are TGTGCCACCAGCCGAAGGACAGGGACAAGCACAGATACGCAGTATTTT.

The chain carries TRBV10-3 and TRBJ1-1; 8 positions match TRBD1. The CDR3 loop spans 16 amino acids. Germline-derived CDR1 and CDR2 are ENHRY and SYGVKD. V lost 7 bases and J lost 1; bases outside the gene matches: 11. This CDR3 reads CAINPRGPDTNTEAFF. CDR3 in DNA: TGTGCCATCAACCCCAGGGGGCCCGACACGAACACTGAAGCTTTCTTT.

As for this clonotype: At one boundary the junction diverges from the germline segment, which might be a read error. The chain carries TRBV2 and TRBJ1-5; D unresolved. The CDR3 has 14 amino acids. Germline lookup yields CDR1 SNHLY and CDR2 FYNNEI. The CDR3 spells CASSVSRAGQPQHF. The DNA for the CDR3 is TGTGCCAGCAGTGTTAGCCGGGCCGGTCAGCCCCAGCATTTC.

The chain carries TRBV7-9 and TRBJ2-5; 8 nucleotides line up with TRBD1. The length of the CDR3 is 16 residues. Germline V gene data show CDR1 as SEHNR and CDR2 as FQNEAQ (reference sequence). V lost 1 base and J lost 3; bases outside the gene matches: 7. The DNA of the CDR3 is TGTGCCAGCAGCTTAGACGGAAGGACAGGGAAAGAGACCCAGTACTTC. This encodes CASSLDGRTGKETQYF.

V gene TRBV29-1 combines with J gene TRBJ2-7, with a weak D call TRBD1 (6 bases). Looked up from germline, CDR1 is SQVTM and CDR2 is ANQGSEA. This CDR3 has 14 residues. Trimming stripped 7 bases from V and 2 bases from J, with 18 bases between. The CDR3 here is CSAETGTETYEQYF. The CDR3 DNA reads TGCAGCGCAGAAACAGGGACGGAAACCTACGAGCAGTACTTC.

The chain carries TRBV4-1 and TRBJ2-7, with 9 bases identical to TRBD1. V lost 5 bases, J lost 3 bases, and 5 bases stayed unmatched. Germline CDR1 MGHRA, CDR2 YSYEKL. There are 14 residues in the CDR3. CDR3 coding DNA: TGCGCCAGCAGCGGGGACAGGGCTTTCTACGAGCAGTACTTC. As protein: CASSGDRAFYEQYF.

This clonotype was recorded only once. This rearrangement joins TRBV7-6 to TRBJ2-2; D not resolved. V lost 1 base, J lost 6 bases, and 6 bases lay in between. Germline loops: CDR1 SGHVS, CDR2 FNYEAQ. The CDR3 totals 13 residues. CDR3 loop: CASSLDFPGELFF. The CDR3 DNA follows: TGTGCCAGCAGCTTAGATTTCCCCGGGGAGCTGTTTTTT. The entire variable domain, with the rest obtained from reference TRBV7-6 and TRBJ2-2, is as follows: GAGVSQSPRYKVTKRGQDVALRCDPISGHVSLYWYRQALGQGPEFLTYFNYEAQQDKSGLPNDRFSAERPEGSISTLTIQRTEQRDSAMYRCASSLDFPGELFFGEGSRLTVL.

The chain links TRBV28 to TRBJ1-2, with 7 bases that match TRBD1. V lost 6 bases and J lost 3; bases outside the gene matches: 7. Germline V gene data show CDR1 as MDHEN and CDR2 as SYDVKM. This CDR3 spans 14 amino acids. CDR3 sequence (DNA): TGTGCCAGCAGCACTACAGGGGCCCACTATGGCTACACCTTC. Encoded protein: CASSTTGAHYGYTF.

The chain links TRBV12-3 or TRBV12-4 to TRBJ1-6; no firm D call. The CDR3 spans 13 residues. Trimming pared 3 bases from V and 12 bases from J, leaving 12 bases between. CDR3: CASSLDAAKPLHF. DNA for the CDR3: TGTGCCAGCAGTTTGGATGCGGCAAAACCCCTCCACTTT.

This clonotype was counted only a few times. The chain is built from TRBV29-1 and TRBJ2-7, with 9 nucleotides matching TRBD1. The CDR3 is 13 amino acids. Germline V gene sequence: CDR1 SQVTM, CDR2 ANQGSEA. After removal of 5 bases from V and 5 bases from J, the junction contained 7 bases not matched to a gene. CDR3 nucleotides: TGCAGCGTTCTGGCGGACAGGGGCCACGAGCAGTACTTC. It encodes CSVLADRGHEQYF.

CDR3 DNA: TGCGCCAGCAGCCACGATGAGGCGGCGAGCTCCTACGAGCAGTACTTC. Protein sequence: CASSHDEAASSYEQYF. The genes are TRBV4-3 and TRBJ2-7; D is unclear. Germline loops: CDR1 LGHNA, CDR2 YSLEER. V was trimmed by 3 bases and J by 0 bases, leaving 15 bases between them. The CDR3 length is 16 residues.